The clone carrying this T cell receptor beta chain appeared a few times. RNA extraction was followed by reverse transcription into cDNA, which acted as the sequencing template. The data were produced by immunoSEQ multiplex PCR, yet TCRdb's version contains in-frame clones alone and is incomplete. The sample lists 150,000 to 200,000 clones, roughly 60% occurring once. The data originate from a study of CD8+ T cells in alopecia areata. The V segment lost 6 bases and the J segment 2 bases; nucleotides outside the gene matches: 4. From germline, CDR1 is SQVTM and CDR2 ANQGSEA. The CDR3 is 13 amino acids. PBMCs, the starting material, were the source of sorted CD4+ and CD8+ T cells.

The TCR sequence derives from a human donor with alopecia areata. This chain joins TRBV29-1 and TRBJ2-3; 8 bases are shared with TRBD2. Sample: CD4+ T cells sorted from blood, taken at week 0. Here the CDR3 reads CSVAGLATDTQYF. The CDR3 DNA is TGCAGCGTGGCAGGACTAGCCACAGATACGCAGTATTTT.